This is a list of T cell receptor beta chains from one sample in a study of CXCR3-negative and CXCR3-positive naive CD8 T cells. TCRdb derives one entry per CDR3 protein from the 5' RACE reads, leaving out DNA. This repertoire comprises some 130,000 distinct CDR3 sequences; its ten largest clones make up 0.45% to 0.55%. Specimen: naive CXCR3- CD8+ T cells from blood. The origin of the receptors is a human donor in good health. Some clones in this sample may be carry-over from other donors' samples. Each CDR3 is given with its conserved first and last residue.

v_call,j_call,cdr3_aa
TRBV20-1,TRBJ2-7,CSAETSRVYEQYF
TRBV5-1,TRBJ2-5,CASSSRQGTAETQYF
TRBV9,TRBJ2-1,CASSVGGSYNEQFF
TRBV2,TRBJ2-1,CASSWGGRTIDEQFF
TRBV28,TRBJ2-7,CASSSPRRSSYEQYF
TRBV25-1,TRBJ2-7,CASSGDWAVSYEQYF
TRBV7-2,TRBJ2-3,CASSLGGLAGINTQYF
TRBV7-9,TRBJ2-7,CASSMEQVYEQYF
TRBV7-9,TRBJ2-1,CASSLAYKGQGLDEQFF
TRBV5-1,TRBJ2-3,CASTSAGQSTDTQYF
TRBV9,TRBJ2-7,CASSVGLAYEQYF
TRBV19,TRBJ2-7,CASTLRGWDDEQYF
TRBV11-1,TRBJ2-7,CASSLVTGTTYEQYF
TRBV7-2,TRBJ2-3,CASSLMTADTQYF
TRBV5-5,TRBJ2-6,CASSMASQGAIPGANVLTF
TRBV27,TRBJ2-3,CAAREGLMADTQYF